Presented here are 15 T cell receptor beta chains from one specimen sequenced in a study of cytomegalovirus exposure and HLA in healthy donors. Sequenced by immunoSEQ multiplex PCR; TCRdb stores in-frame clones only, minus some. The sample has 90,000 to 130,000 clones, roughly 88% seen once. The sequenced material came from PBMCs. The receptors were sampled from a woman aged 25 to 39 in good health and CMV-seropositive.

This chain links TRBV27 with TRBJ2-7; 11 bases match TRBD2. CDR1 and CDR2 from the germline V gene are MNHEY and SMNVEV (reference sequence). The ends lost 6 bases at V and 6 bases at J; junction bases unmatched: 7. The CDR3 sequence is 14 residues long. CDR3 bases: TGTGCCAGCAGACTAGCGGGAGATTTAGGCGAGCAGTACTTC. Translating it yields CASRLAGDLGEQYF.

This sequence joins TRBV11-2 and TRBJ1-4; D call uncertain. The CDR3 is made up of 15 amino acids. Germline loops: CDR1 SGHAT, CDR2 FQNNGV. V was cut by 1 base and J by 2 bases, with 8 bases left in between. CDR3 residues: CASSLAPATNEKLFF. The CDR3 DNA is TGTGCCAGCAGCTTAGCCCCTGCGACTAATGAAAAACTGTTTTTT.

The chain is built from TRBV18 and TRBJ2-7; D is possibly TRBD2 (6 bases). Germline-derived CDR1 and CDR2 are KGHSH and LQKENI. The length of the CDR3 is 12 residues. The ends were cut back, 2 bases at V and 6 bases at J, with 8 bases in the middle. The CDR3 DNA is TGTGCCAGCTCACCAATCGGGGGCGAGCAGTACTTC. Residues: CASSPIGGEQYF. Looking up the rest from reference TRBV18 and TRBJ2-7 gives the full variable domain: NAGVMQNPRHLVRRRGQEARLRCSPMKGHSHVYWYRQLPEEGLKFMVYLQKENIIDESGMPKERFSAEFPKEGPSILRIQQVVRGDSAAYFCASSPIGGEQYFGPGTRLTVT.

J is TRBJ2-1 and V is TRBV4-1; TRBD2 matches 10 bases. The CDR3 length is 16 residues. Germline-derived CDR1 and CDR2 are MGHRA and YSYEKL. J lost 6 bases, V lost 4 bases, and 9 bases had no gene match. In nucleotides, the CDR3 is TGCGCCAGCAGCCCCCCTAGAGCGGGAGGGATCAATGAGCAGTTCTTC. Residues: CASSPPRAGGINEQFF.

The genes are TRBV5-1 and TRBJ2-2; 11 bases are a match to TRBD2. The CDR3 loop spans 17 amino acids. With 4 bases clipped from V and 2 bases from J, the junction kept 7 bases outside the gene matches. CDR1 SGHRS and CDR2 YFSETQ come from the germline V gene. CDR3 sequence (DNA): TGCGCCAGCAGCGCCCGCGGGACTAGCGGCAACACCGGGGAGCTGTTTTTT. This translates into CASSARGTSGNTGELFF. The full variable domain, with the rest looked up from reference TRBV5-1 and TRBJ2-2, is KAGVTQTPRYLIKTRGQQVTLSCSPISGHRSVSWYQQTPGQGLQFLFEYFSETQRNKGNFPGRFSGRQFSNSRSEMNVSTLELGDSALYLCASSARGTSGNTGELFFGEGSRLTVL.

CDR3 sequence: CASRPGFARSGANVLTF. The CDR3 DNA sequence: TGTGCCAGCAGGCCGGGGTTCGCCCGCTCTGGGGCCAACGTCCTGACTTTC. V usage is TRBV7-6 and J usage is TRBJ2-6; tentative D call: TRBD2 (5 bases). The V gene lost 6 bases and the J gene lost 0 bases, with 15 bases spanning the gap. CDR3 length equals 17 residues. Germline lookup yields CDR1 SGHVS and CDR2 FNYEAQ.

The chain is built from TRBV2 and TRBJ2-7; 7 nucleotides line up with TRBD1. The germline gives CDR1 SNHLY, CDR2 FYNNEI. The ends lost 8 bases at V and 2 bases at J; junction bases unmatched: 6. The CDR3 has 13 amino acids. CDR3 DNA sequence: TGTGCCAGCGGCTCAGGGACAGCCTACGAGCAGTACTTC. Encoded protein: CASGSGTAYEQYF.

The genes are TRBV5-1 and TRBJ2-7; 9 bases agree with TRBD2. The germline V gene has CDR1 SGHRS and CDR2 YFSETQ. The CDR3 loop spans 15 amino acids. The V segment lost 4 bases and the J segment 0 bases; nucleotides outside the gene matches: 5. CDR3 region: CASSIISGSSYEQYF. The CDR3 DNA follows: TGCGCCAGCAGCATAATTAGCGGGAGCTCCTACGAGCAGTACTTC.

J is TRBJ2-4 and V is TRBV6-1; TRBD1 matches 9 bases. The CDR3 runs to 14 residues. V lost 8 bases to trimming and J lost 8 bases; unmatched junction nucleotides: 10. Germline lookup yields CDR1 MNHNS and CDR2 SASEGT. CDR3 in amino acids: CASYSADRGDIQYF. DNA of the CDR3: TGTGCCAGCTATTCCGCCGACAGGGGGGACATTCAGTACTTC.

V usage is TRBV6-6 and J usage is TRBJ1-2; no definite D call. The CDR3 covers 14 residues. V dropped 2 bases and J dropped 9 bases, with 16 bases sitting between them. CDR1 is MNHNY and CDR2 is SVGAGI in the germline V gene (reference sequence). Here the CDR3 DNA reads TGTGCCAGCAGTTACCAGGCAGACTATGGGCGCTACACCTTC. Its translation is CASSYQADYGRYTF.

The chain carries TRBV27 and TRBJ1-5, with D possibly TRBD1 on 5 matching bases. Between the trimmed V and J ends, which lost 2 bases and 3 bases, there was a span of 11 bases. This CDR3 has 15 amino acids. Germline V CDR1 and CDR2: MNHEY, SMNVEV (reference sequence). The CDR3, as DNA: TGTGCCAGCAGTTTAAGGCAGGACATCAATCAGCCCCAGCATTTT. Its translation is CASSLRQDINQPQHF.

This CDR3 reads CASNFPDSISGNTIYF. In nucleotides, the CDR3 is TGTGCCAGCAATTTTCCTGACAGTATCTCTGGAAACACCATATATTTT. The V gene is TRBV27, the J gene TRBJ1-3; tentative D call: TRBD1 (5 bases). Trimming pared 7 bases from V and 0 bases from J, leaving 16 bases between. The CDR3 has 16 amino acids. Per germline, CDR1 MNHEY and CDR2 SMNVEV (reference sequence).

V usage is TRBV7-2 and J usage is TRBJ2-5, with 10 bases aligning to TRBD1. The length of the CDR3 is 15 residues. The junction had 4 bases not matched to a gene; V was cut back by 2 bases and J by 4 bases. The germline gives CDR1 SGHTA, CDR2 FQGNSA. CDR3 nucleotide sequence: TGTGCCAGCAGCTTATCCGGGACAGGGGCAGAGACCCAGTACTTC. This encodes CASSLSGTGAETQYF.

In its sample, this clone was seen once. The CDR3 sequence is CAWSPPGTGGPGANVLTF. CDR3 DNA: TGTGCCTGGAGTCCCCCCGGGACAGGGGGCCCTGGGGCCAACGTCCTGACTTTC. J is TRBJ2-6 and V is TRBV30, with 12 bases fitting TRBD1. From germline, CDR1 is GTSNPN and CDR2 SVGIG (reference sequence). This CDR3 is 18 amino acids long. The ends lost 2 bases at V and 2 bases at J; junction bases unmatched: 7.

Only a few counts were recorded for this clone. This rearrangement joins TRBV5-4 to TRBJ1-2, with a tentative D call TRBD1 (5 bases). CDR3 size: 15 residues. V shed 6 bases and J shed 2 bases, with 17 bases lying between them. Germline V gene lookup returns CDR1 SGHNT and CDR2 YYREEE (reference sequence). CDR3 sequence: CASKRAGTTNYGYTF. Here the CDR3 DNA reads TGTGCCAGCAAAAGGGCCGGGACTACGAACTATGGCTACACCTTC.